This record covers a single T cell receptor (beta chain). The sample holds a few counts of this clonotype. The clone's antigen remains unknown. This may arise from a read error, as a much more abundant clone is one base away. Moderately to severely active disease, a Clinical Activity Score of at least 3, a NOSPECS grade of at least 4, and a duration under 3 months were present in ophthalmopathy patients. The study excluded patients with uncontrolled infections, other autoimmune diseases, pregnancy or lactation. Diagnoses relied on clinical symptoms, serum thyroxine and TRAb, thyroid ultrasound and orbital computed tomography. Ficoll-Paque density gradient centrifugation was used to isolate PBMCs from approximately 10 ml of fresh peripheral blood. Total RNA was extracted with Trizol reagent, and quality was checked on an Agilent 2100 Bioanalyzer. The data derive from a study of T cells in Graves' hyperthyroidism and ophthalmopathy (dated by TCRdb to between 2017 and 2020). The study in broad terms: Peripheral blood was collected at initial diagnosis, before any treatment. To identify distinguishing TCR V-J signatures, a discovery cohort of 90 to 100 patients was used, comprising 43 with Graves' ophthalmopathy and 57 with stable Graves' hyperthyroidism. An independent validation cohort of around 19 hyperthyroidism patients and about 16 patients who later progressed to ophthalmopathy tested prospective prediction of ophthalmopathy. For training and testing, the approximately 97 patients in the discovery cohort were randomly divided in a 7:3 ratio. In addition, the study compared T-cell repertoires in thyroid tissue and in blood from roughly six Graves' hyperthyroidism patients. Following sampling, methimazole starting at 30 mg daily was given to hyperthyroidism patients, and high-dose intravenous methylprednisolone was given to ophthalmopathy patients. The paper reports TCR Vbeta CDR3 sequencing of 135 peripheral blood samples: approximately 41 ophthalmopathy, about 75 hyperthyroidism and around 17 progressor patients.

Amplification of TCR beta CDR3 regions was carried out from RNA transcripts. The first round of RT-PCR for the TCR CDR3 was performed with the HTBI primer set and the Qiagen OneStep RT-PCR kit. A second multiplex PCR round built the libraries, followed by size selection and purification. Sequencing of the libraries was done on an Illumina HiSeq2000 using paired-end 100 bp reads. The authors processed their data as follows. SOAPnuke was used to process the raw data, with reads discarded if the reads contained adapters or uncalled bases, had a mean Phred below 15, or lacked an exact constant-primer or identifier match. High-quality paired reads were merged with COPE v1.2.5, and unique nucleotide sequences were defined as clonotypes. MiTCR v1.1 was used to align clonotypes to the IMGT TRBV, TRBD and TRBJ reference segments. The analysis included only V-J combinations with a frequency above 0.0001, which together covered around 99% of the repertoires. A TCS score was defined as the ratio of F50 (clonal expansion) to E x V (chaos), with BLOSUM62-based TCRdist applied between CDR3 peptides within each V-J. Welch's t-statistics and random forest reduced fewer than 550 V-J features to about 13, which were used in a naive Bayes classifier (R e1071). Using fastp at Q25 and MiXCR, TCRdb reprocessed the public reads and kept productive beta chains. Each record represents a unique CDR3 protein, reported with the most common genes and DNA among its rows. The V and J calls shown here were made by TCRdb, not taken from the authors' results. Recorded for this sample are more than 350,000 distinct CDR3 sequences; over 12% of them occurred a single time. The top ten clonotypes cover about 20% of the sample.

What the work shows at the level of the full study, not this receptor alone: Most expanded thyroid clonotypes (frequency above 0.001) were also detected in blood, a finding suggesting that blood repertoires may reflect thyroid immune responses. In validation, the model predicted progression to ophthalmopathy a median of about 6.8 months before onset, with approximately 70% sensitivity and about 72% specificity. Ophthalmopathy was separated from stable hyperthyroidism by a 13 V-J signature model, with 87.88% sensitivity and around 81% specificity obtained in cross-validation and 80%/75% obtained in testing. Sample size was not statistically predetermined, and blinding of investigators to group allocation was not performed.

This clonotype originated in a woman in her sixties or seventies with Graves' ophthalmopathy. The sequenced material came from blood.

DNA sequence: TGTGCCAGCACCCCCGGCGGGATCATGAGCACTGAAGCTTTCTTT. Its translation reads: CASTPGGIMSTEAFF. The sequence joins TRBV28 to TRBJ1-1, with no D gene named confidently. The CDR3 runs 15 amino acids, cysteine and phenylalanine included. Just the 45-base CDR3 DNA is kept, in frame starting at base 1. CDR1 and CDR2 were assigned from the germline V gene as MDHEN and SYDVKM. V drops 7 bases and J drops 4 bases, leaving 19 bases in between.